Presented here are 5 T cell receptor beta chains from one specimen sequenced in a study of blood T cell repertoires in COVID-19. Assay used: immunoSEQ multiplex PCR; TCRdb lists only in-frame clones, some missing. The sample has some 97,000 clones; approximately 89% are singletons. Sequencing input: peripheral blood. The receptors come from a man aged 45-65 years with active COVID-19.

The J gene is TRBJ2-2, the V gene TRBV6-1; 10 positions match TRBD2. With 4 bases clipped from V and 0 bases from J, the junction kept 11 bases outside the gene matches. The CDR3 covers 19 residues. Germline loops: CDR1 MNHNS, CDR2 SASEGT. The CDR3 DNA follows: TGTGCCAGCAGTGTTCTACCGGGACTAGCGCTAACGAACACCGGGGAGCTGTTTTTT. As protein: CASSVLPGLALTNTGELFF.

This clone was seen just once. J is TRBJ2-7 and V is TRBV7-2, with D tentatively TRBD1 (6 bases). V was shortened by 1 base and J by 3 bases, with 7 bases between the two germline ends. CDR3 size: 13 residues. Germline-derived CDR1 and CDR2 are SGHTA and FQGNSA. CDR3 nucleotide sequence: TGTGCCAGCAGCTTAGGAGGGGGCTACGAGCAGTACGTC. This encodes CASSLGGGYEQYV.

The chain couples TRBV27 to TRBJ2-5, with a tentative D call TRBD1 (6 bases). Germline V gene data show CDR1 as MNHEY and CDR2 as SMNVEV (reference sequence). V gave up 6 bases and J gave up 0 bases, with 14 bases separating them. CDR3 length: 15 residues. CDR3 coding DNA: TGTGCCAGCAGCCCAGGGGTCTCGTACCAAGAGACCCAGTACTTC. Protein sequence: CASSPGVSYQETQYF.

This clone has more than one count but fewer than ten. This chain uses TRBV18 with TRBJ1-2; TRBD1 might be the D (5 bases). This CDR3 comprises 14 residues. Germline-derived CDR1 and CDR2 are KGHSH and LQKENI. The ends were cut back, 0 bases at V and 0 bases at J, with 5 bases in the middle. The CDR3 region is CASSPPTANYGYTF. The CDR3, as DNA: TGTGCCAGCTCACCACCGACAGCTAACTATGGCTACACCTTC. Together with reference TRBV18 and TRBJ1-2, the CDR3 gives the full variable domain: NAGVMQNPRHLVRRRGQEARLRCSPMKGHSHVYWYRQLPEEGLKFMVYLQKENIIDESGMPKERFSAEFPKEGPSILRIQQVVRGDSAAYFCASSPPTANYGYTFGSGTRLTVV.

CDR3 DNA sequence: TGTGCCAGCAGCTTAGGAGACAGCGGGGGGGCGACCAAAAACATTCAGTACTTC. It encodes CASSLGDSGGATKNIQYF. The V and J genes are TRBV11-2 and TRBJ2-4; 10 bases agree with TRBD2. This CDR3 has 18 amino acids. V dropped 1 base and J dropped 2; count of bases not matched to a gene: 8. Germline V gene sequence: CDR1 SGHAT, CDR2 FQNNGV.